This T cell receptor beta chain was sequenced for a study of identical twins. This clonotype has more than one count but fewer than ten. The V segment lost 4 bases and the J segment 4 bases; nucleotides outside the gene matches: 11. CDR3 length: 17 residues. Looked up from germline, CDR1 is SGHAT and CDR2 is FQNNGV. Unique molecular identifiers were present on the cDNA, and a universal primer site came from template switching. TCRdb independently ran MiXCR on the 5' RACE reads; one entry per CDR3 protein. The sample yields a few hundred thousand distinct CDR3 sequences, roughly 8.7% seen once. A further study also used this sample, focusing on yellow fever vaccine responses in identical twins.

Sequencing used CD8+ T cells sorted from blood. J is TRBJ1-1 and V is TRBV11-2, with 11 bases that match TRBD1. The source of this sequence is a woman under 30 in good health. CDR3 protein: CASSSTRGQGATTEAFF. CDR3 bases: TGTGCCAGCAGCTCTACTAGAGGACAGGGGGCGACCACTGAAGCTTTCTTT.